Sequencing of this T cell receptor beta chain was carried out in a study of human T cells and chemical hapten exposure. About the research overall: Slight differences in pooled library volume were the main source of varying TCR yields across samples.

This clonotype occurred many times. Trimming removed 8 bases at V and 1 base at J, with 6 bases between. CDR3 length: 11 residues. CDR1 and CDR2 (germline): SNHLY, FYNNEI. Time point denoted: patch test 2, 6 weeks after DPC sensitization. Described treatment: therapeutic diphenylcyclopropenone sensitization with weekly scalp DPC. TCRdb reanalysed the RACE reads using MiXCR and keeps one entry per CDR3 protein. The table has roughly 54,000 distinct CDR3 sequences, 7.5% to 10% seen once. The specimen was whole blood, collected in connection with sensitization to the hapten diphenylcyclopropenone (DPC). The sequence derives from a woman in her fifties or sixties with alopecia areata. Some clones in this sample may be carry-over from other donors' samples. This chain joins TRBV2 and TRBJ2-7, with D maybe TRBD2 (6 bases). The CDR3 nucleotides read TGTGCCAGCCGGGGGTCCTACGAGCAGTACTTC. Protein product: CASRGSYEQYF.